The 25 T cell receptor beta chains below were found in one sample sequenced in a study of shared clonotypes between healthy human individuals. CD45RO-negative, CCR7-positively selected cells formed the naive CD8 fraction, excluding terminally differentiated effector memory CD45RA+ cells. Clones were read by immunoSEQ multiplex PCR, and TCRdb kept only the in-frame ones, dropping some. The sample contains 800,000 or so clones, approximately 96% of which appear only once. The sequencing sample was made of naive CD8+ T cells sorted from blood. Receptors were obtained from a man aged 25 to 40 in good health.

This clone was detected once. In DNA, the CDR3 is TGTGCCAGCAGCCAAGAGCAGTATGGCTACACCTTC. It yields the protein CASSQEQYGYTF. The chain employs TRBV14 and TRBJ1-2; D gene uncertain. Deletions cut 0 bases from V and 5 bases from J, with 4 bases between. Per the germline V gene, CDR1 is SGHDN and CDR2 is FVKESK. The CDR3 has 12 amino acids.

The V and J genes are TRBV10-3 and TRBJ2-3; the D call may be TRBD1 or TRBD2 (5 bases each). The germline CDR1 and CDR2 sequences are ENHRY and SYGVKD. The ends were cut back, 4 bases at V and 2 bases at J, with 19 bases in the middle. The CDR3 covers 17 residues. CDR3 nucleotide sequence: TGTGCCATCAGTGGATTGGGGGTAGGGAGTTCCACAGATACGCAGTATTTT. It codes for CAISGLGVGSSTDTQYF.

This sequence joins TRBV4-3 and TRBJ1-4; D not resolved. The V end lost 0 bases, the J end lost 4 bases, and 15 bases lay between the germline ends. CDR3 length: 17 residues. Germline values: CDR1 LGHNA, CDR2 YSLEER. The CDR3 protein is CASSQDFRAARNEKLFF. CDR3 nucleotides: TGCGCCAGCAGCCAAGATTTCCGGGCAGCGCGTAATGAAAAACTGTTTTTT.

This clone was recorded once. The genes are TRBV9 and TRBJ2-1; D may be TRBD1 or TRBD2 (5 bases each). With 9 bases removed from V and 2 bases from J, the gap between germline ends came to 9 bases. This CDR3 spans 12 amino acids. The germline gives CDR1 SGDLS, CDR2 YYNGEE. CDR3 in DNA: TGTGCCACCGGGACCACCTACAATGAGCAGTTCTTC. This gives the protein CATGTTYNEQFF. Based on the CDR3 plus reference TRBV9 and TRBJ2-1, the full variable domain is DSGVTQTPKHLITATGQRVTLRCSPRSGDLSVYWYQQSLDQGLQFLIQYYNGEERAKGNILERFSAQQFPDLHSELNLSSLELGDSALYFCATGTTYNEQFFGPGTRLTVL.

The rearrangement links TRBV11-3 to TRBJ2-3, with a possible D match to TRBD1 (5 bases). CDR3 length equals 13 residues. V lost 2 bases to trimming and J lost 9 bases, with 12 bases between them. Germline-derived CDR1 and CDR2 are SGHNT and YENEEA. The CDR3 region is CASSLSLGETQYF. CDR3 DNA: TGTGCCAGCAGCTTATCCCTAGGGGAAACGCAGTATTTT. Based on the CDR3 plus reference TRBV11-3 and TRBJ2-3, the full variable domain is EAGVVQSPRYKIIEKKQPVAFWCNPISGHNTLYWYLQNLGQGPELLIRYENEEAVDDSQLPKDRFSAERLKGVDSTLKIQPAELGDSAVYLCASSLSLGETQYFGPGTRLTVL.

The V and J genes are TRBV7-9 and TRBJ2-5; the D is unclear. CDR1 and CDR2 (germline): SEHNR, FQNEAQ (reference sequence). The CDR3 totals 12 residues. Trimming left V 6 bases short and J 4 bases short, with 9 bases between. The CDR3 DNA reads TGTGCCAGCAGGGCCGGTAGAGAGACCCAGTACTTC. Its translation is CASRAGRETQYF.

The chain has TRBV7-2 and TRBJ2-2; no reliable D call. V lost 5 bases and J lost 0, with 16 bases in between. The CDR3 sequence is 17 residues long. CDR1 is SGHTA, CDR2 FQGNSA, per germline. Here the CDR3 reads CASSPDLSATNTGELFF. CDR3 coding DNA: TGTGCCAGCAGCCCGGACCTGTCTGCCACGAACACCGGGGAGCTGTTTTTT.

V usage is TRBV4-1 and J usage is TRBJ1-2, with D unclear. The germline V and J ends were trimmed by 1 base and 8 bases, with 14 bases remaining between them. This CDR3 region has 14 residues. CDR1 MGHRA and CDR2 YSYEKL come from the germline V gene. The DNA of the CDR3 is TGCGCCAGCAGCCAAGTTGGGTCGCTGGACGGCTACACCTTC. Its protein is CASSQVGSLDGYTF.

The rearrangement links TRBV2 to TRBJ2-7; 7 nucleotides line up with TRBD2. The CDR3 runs to 12 residues. Per germline, CDR1 SNHLY and CDR2 FYNNEI. With 7 bases clipped from V and 3 bases from J, the junction kept 3 bases outside the gene matches. The CDR3 here is CASIKRGYEQYF. In DNA, the CDR3 is TGTGCCAGCATCAAGCGGGGCTACGAGCAGTACTTC.

V is TRBV5-1 and J is TRBJ2-1; the match to TRBD1 covers 10 bases. After removal of 0 bases from V and 5 bases from J, the junction contained 2 bases not matched to a gene. The CDR3 runs 15 residues. CDR1 is SGHRS, CDR2 YFSETQ, per germline. In DNA, the CDR3 is TGCGCCAGCAGCTTGGTGGGACAGGGGAACAATGAGCAGTTCTTC. Translation gives CASSLVGQGNNEQFF.

This clone was counted only a few times. The rearrangement joins TRBV15 to TRBJ2-7; no definite D call. There are 12 residues in the CDR3. Between the trimmed V and J ends, which lost 0 bases and 2 bases, there was a span of 2 bases. CDR1 is LNHNV and CDR2 is YYDKDF in the germline V gene (reference sequence). CDR3 residues: CATSRDPYEQYF. DNA for the CDR3: TGTGCCACCAGCAGAGACCCCTACGAGCAGTACTTC.

This chain's CDR3 is CASSLGTVTDTQYF. CDR3 nucleotides: TGTGCCAGCAGCTTAGGTACAGTTACAGATACGCAGTATTTT. The chain has TRBV7-2 and TRBJ2-3; no clear D gene. There are 14 residues in the CDR3. Trimming pared 1 base from V and 3 bases from J, leaving 8 bases between. The germline CDR1 and CDR2 sequences are SGHTA and FQGNSA.

J is TRBJ2-1 and V is TRBV29-1; 8 bases agree with TRBD1. V lost 3 bases to trimming and J lost 6 bases; unmatched junction nucleotides: 4. CDR1 SQVTM and CDR2 ANQGSEA come from the germline V gene. The CDR3 consists of 13 residues. The CDR3: CSVDRQGFNEQFF. The CDR3 DNA reads TGCAGCGTTGACAGACAGGGGTTCAATGAGCAGTTCTTC.

The chain uses TRBV11-2 and TRBJ1-2; TRBD1 matches at 10 bases. CDR1 and CDR2 (germline): SGHAT, FQNNGV. The CDR3 covers 15 residues. Trimming removed 5 bases from V and 5 bases from J; junction bases left unmatched: 8. DNA for the CDR3: TGTGCCAGCAGCCACGGGACAGGGGCTGCGTATGGCTACACCTTC. Amino acid sequence: CASSHGTGAAYGYTF.

This chain connects TRBV18 to TRBJ1-2; D possibly corresponds to TRBD1 (6 bases). Germline V lookup: CDR1 KGHSH, CDR2 LQKENI. V lost 4 bases, J lost 2 bases, and 8 bases lay in between. The CDR3 runs 13 residues. The CDR3, as DNA: TGTGCCAGCTCACGGACAGCCAACTATGGCTACACCTTC. It translates to CASSRTANYGYTF. Variable domain in full (rest from reference TRBV18 and TRBJ1-2): NAGVMQNPRHLVRRRGQEARLRCSPMKGHSHVYWYRQLPEEGLKFMVYLQKENIIDESGMPKERFSAEFPKEGPSILRIQQVVRGDSAAYFCASSRTANYGYTFGSGTRLTVV.

The gene calls are TRBV7-2 and TRBJ2-1; TRBD2 matches at 10 bases. Germline loops: CDR1 SGHTA, CDR2 FQGNSA. V lost 0 bases to trimming and J lost 1 base; unmatched junction nucleotides: 18. The CDR3 runs 22 residues. The CDR3 DNA is TGTGCCAGCAGCTTAGCGAAAGGGCTAGCGGGAGTGTTTTCTGCGTCCTACAATGAGCAGTTCTTC. Its protein product is CASSLAKGLAGVFSASYNEQFF.

V and J are TRBV6-5 and TRBJ2-7, with a tentative D call TRBD1 (6 bases). V shed 6 bases and J shed 0 bases, with 12 bases lying between them. The CDR3 loop spans 14 amino acids. Germline CDR1 reads MNHEY; CDR2 reads SVGAGI. For the CDR3, the DNA is TGTGCCAGCAGCTTACAGGGATCCTCCTACGAGCAGTACTTC. Translating gives CASSLQGSSYEQYF.

The table lists this clone with a count of one. This chain connects TRBV15 to TRBJ2-7; D may be TRBD1 (5 bases). Trimming cost V 5 bases and J 5 bases, with 13 bases left between them. Germline V lookup: CDR1 LNHNV, CDR2 YYDKDF (reference sequence). The CDR3 totals 13 residues. CDR3 protein: CATSRAGRHEQYF. CDR3 bases: TGTGCCACCAGCCGGGCAGGGCGCCACGAGCAGTACTTC.

The chain is built from TRBV29-1 and TRBJ2-2, with D tentatively TRBD2 (7 bases). CDR1 SQVTM and CDR2 ANQGSEA come from the germline V gene. The V end was cut by 4 bases, the J end by 1 base, with 16 bases between. The CDR3 has 16 amino acids. The CDR3 DNA reads as TGCAGCGTTGTCGGGGGGCCTACGTTGAACACCGGGGAGCTGTTTTTT. This translates into CSVVGGPTLNTGELFF.

CDR3 residues: CASRAGTGPQETQYF. The CDR3 DNA reads as TGTGCCAGCAGAGCCGGGACAGGACCACAAGAGACCCAGTACTTC. The chain recombines TRBV27 with TRBJ2-5; TRBD1 matches at 8 bases. The length of the CDR3 is 15 residues. Germline V gene sequence: CDR1 MNHEY, CDR2 SMNVEV (reference sequence). With 6 bases clipped from V and 2 bases from J, the junction kept 8 bases outside the gene matches.

V and J are TRBV6-5 and TRBJ2-1; TRBD2 agrees at 8 bases. The CDR3 totals 13 residues. V shed 6 bases, J shed 6 bases, and the junction held 4 bases outside the gene matches. Germline CDR1 and CDR2: MNHEY and SVGAGI. CDR3 amino acids: CASSPGGSNEQFF. The CDR3 nucleotides read TGTGCCAGCAGCCCGGGGGGGAGCAATGAGCAGTTCTTC.

This clone came up once. This rearrangement joins TRBV7-2 to TRBJ2-7; 12 bases line up with TRBD2. V lost 1 base to trimming and J lost 5 bases; unmatched junction nucleotides: 6. The CDR3 consists of 16 residues. The germline V gene encodes CDR1 SGHTA and CDR2 FQGNSA. DNA of the CDR3: TGTGCCAGCAGCTTAGTCGGACTAGCGGGACGAGACGAGCAGTACTTC. It is translated as CASSLVGLAGRDEQYF.

The rearrangement uses TRBV6-1 and TRBJ2-7, with TRBD1 matching over 9 bases. The CDR3 contains 16 residues. The V and J ends lost 4 bases and 3 bases, in that order; junction bases with no gene match: 10. Germline V lookup: CDR1 MNHNS, CDR2 SASEGT. Here the CDR3 reads CASSATPGQGGYEQYF. The DNA of the CDR3 is TGTGCCAGCAGTGCCACCCCGGGACAGGGAGGCTACGAGCAGTACTTC.

The rearrangement links TRBV6-6 to TRBJ1-1; D is ambiguous. CDR1 is MNHNY and CDR2 is SVGAGI in the germline V gene (reference sequence). Trimming cost V 6 bases and J 7 bases, with 9 bases left between them. The CDR3 length is 11 residues. CDR3 in amino acids: CASSHPREAFF. The CDR3 DNA sequence: TGTGCCAGCAGCCACCCCCGTGAAGCTTTCTTT.

This clone was found once. The chain couples TRBV9 to TRBJ2-5, with TRBD2 as a possible D gene (6 bases). Germline loops: CDR1 SGDLS, CDR2 YYNGEE. V was pared by 0 bases and J by 1 base, with 16 bases between. CDR3 length: 17 residues. The CDR3 DNA is TGTGCCAGCAGCGTAGCCCATAGCGGAGGTACCCAAGAGACCCAGTACTTC. It yields the protein CASSVAHSGGTQETQYF.